Shown below are 2 T cell receptor beta chains from a single sample sequenced in a study of shared clonotypes between healthy human individuals. Profiling relied on immunoSEQ multiplex PCR, and the TCRdb table lists in-frame clones only, not all of them. The table records under 2.5 million clones, less than 95% of them present only once. The sequencing sample was made of naive CD4+ T cells from PBMCs. Specified subset: CD45RA+ positively selected. The receptors here all came from a man aged 18-30 years in good health. Some clones in this sample may be carry-over from other donors' samples.

The V call is TRBV11-1, the J call TRBJ1-1; D unresolved. V was clipped by 1 base and J by 0 bases, with 12 bases between them. The CDR3 is made up of 16 amino acids. Germline CDR1 is SGHAT and CDR2 is FQDESV (reference sequence). CDR3 sequence: CASSLGSGSMNTEAFF. The CDR3 DNA reads as TGTGCCAGCAGCTTAGGGTCAGGATCCATGAACACTGAAGCTTTCTTT.

The rearrangement uses TRBV14 and TRBJ1-1; 7 positions match TRBD1. Germline CDR1 is SGHDN and CDR2 is FVKESK. This CDR3 has 16 residues. V gave up 2 bases and J gave up 1 base; unmatched junction bases: 7. The CDR3 DNA reads as TGTGCCAGCAGCCAACCTGGACAGGCTTGGAACACTGAAGCTTTCTTT. Translating it yields CASSQPGQAWNTEAFF. Drawing the rest from reference TRBV14 and TRBJ1-1, the complete variable domain is EAGVTQFPSHSVIEKGQTVTLRCDPISGHDNLYWYRRVMGKEIKFLLHFVKESKQDESGMPNNRFLAERTGGTYSTLKVQPAELEDSGVYFCASSQPGQAWNTEAFFGQGTRLTVV.